The 7 T cell receptor beta chains in this list originate from one sample, sequenced in a study of tumor-infiltrating lymphocytes in primary liver carcinoma. They got blood RNA out of unsorted whole blood and also pulled out germline DNA. cDNA specific to TCR beta was made from 450 to 650 ng of total RNA, with a constant-region primer employed for priming. Slightly modified ARM-PCR served as the procedure for the TCR beta libraries. These libraries came from three rounds of nested multiplex PCR. PCR rounds one and two used TRBV1-TRBV30 forward primers with a C-beta reverse primer for around 10 cycles each. MiXCR, run by TCRdb on the multiplex PCR reads, gives a single entry per CDR3 protein. The table shows about 310,000 distinct CDR3 sequences, with over 55% occurring only once. Sequenced sample: peripheral blood. The receptor set was obtained from a man between 40 and 49 years old with primary liver carcinoma and hepatitis B virus infection.

For this clonotype: It may be a read error: a sequence one base away is much more abundant. The chain employs TRBV4-3 and TRBJ2-3, with 7 bases that match TRBD2. V trimming: 3 bases; J trimming: 1 base; junction bases outside the gene matches: 10. The CDR3 spans 17 residues. CDR1 and CDR2 (germline): LGHNA, YSLEER. CDR3 sequence reads: CASSHGSGNEGTDTQYF. CDR3 DNA sequence: TGCGCCAGCAGCCATGGAAGCGGGAATGAGGGCACAGATACGCAGTATTTT.

Regarding this clonotype: With a much larger clone just one base away, this may be a read error. The CDR3 is CSVVVGYGYTF. The CDR3 region has the DNA TGCAGCGTTGTGGTAGGCTATGGCTACACCTTC. V is TRBV29-1 and J is TRBJ1-2; D remains unclear. Germline V gene sequence: CDR1 SQVTM, CDR2 ANQGSEA. This CDR3 region has 11 residues. V was pared by 4 bases and J by 4 bases, with 7 bases between.

About this clonotype: One junction end does not reproduce the germline sequence, and a read error may be involved. The V and J genes are TRBV11-1 and TRBJ2-5; D is possibly TRBD1 (6 bases). The CDR3 has 16 residues. Germline lookup yields CDR1 SGHAT and CDR2 FQDESV (reference sequence). The CDR3 nucleotides read TGTGCCAGCGGCTTTCGACAGGCGACAGTTGGAGAGACCCAGTACTTC. Residues: CASGFRQATVGETQYF. Complete variable domain (other parts from reference TRBV11-1 and TRBJ2-5): EAEVAQSPRYKITEKSQAVAFWCDPISGHATLYWYRQILGQGPELLVQFQDESVVDDSQLPKDRFSAERLKGVDSTLKIQPAELGDSAMYLCASGFRQATVGETQYFGPGTRLLVL.

This clonotype was observed a handful of times. The chain combines TRBV5-1 with TRBJ1-1; a weak D match, TRBD1 (5 bases). V dropped 2 bases and J dropped 5 bases, with 16 bases sitting between them. Per the germline V gene, CDR1 is SGHRS and CDR2 is YFSETQ. The CDR3 runs to 15 residues. The CDR3 bases are TGCGCCAGCAGCTTTTCGACAAGGGGTGGTACTGAAGCTTTCTTT. Protein sequence: CASSFSTRGGTEAFF.

A remark on this clonotype: In this CDR3 the conserved last residue, phenylalanine or tryptophan, is missing, so a read error is likely. The V call is TRBV6-5, the J call TRBJ2-2; 11 nucleotides align to TRBD1. This CDR3 has 15 amino acids. The germline V gene encodes CDR1 MNHEY and CDR2 SVGAGI. V lost 10 bases to trimming and J lost 7 bases; unmatched junction nucleotides: 11. The DNA for the CDR3 is TGTGCCAACACCATAAAGGGACAGGGGGACGGGGAGCTGTTTTAT. Protein: CANTIKGQGDGELFY.

Remarks on this clonotype: One end of the junction fails to match germline, which may point to a read error. The CDR3 protein is CASRGYTQYF. CDR3 nucleotide sequence: TGTGCCAGCCGAGGATATACACAGTATTTT. The chain couples TRBV6-2 or TRBV6-3 to TRBJ2-3, with D unresolved. Germline-derived CDR1 and CDR2 are MNHEY and SVGEGT. CDR3 length: 10 residues.

Ten or more counts support this clonotype. The V and J genes are TRBV4-1 and TRBJ2-1; 8 bases line up with TRBD2. The trim removed 1 base at V and 2 bases at J, leaving 4 bases unmatched. The germline CDR1 and CDR2 sequences are MGHRA and YSYEKL. The CDR3 consists of 16 residues. The CDR3 DNA reads TGCGCCAGCAGCCAAGTGAGCGGGAGAGCCTACAATGAGCAGTTCTTC. Amino acids: CASSQVSGRAYNEQFF.